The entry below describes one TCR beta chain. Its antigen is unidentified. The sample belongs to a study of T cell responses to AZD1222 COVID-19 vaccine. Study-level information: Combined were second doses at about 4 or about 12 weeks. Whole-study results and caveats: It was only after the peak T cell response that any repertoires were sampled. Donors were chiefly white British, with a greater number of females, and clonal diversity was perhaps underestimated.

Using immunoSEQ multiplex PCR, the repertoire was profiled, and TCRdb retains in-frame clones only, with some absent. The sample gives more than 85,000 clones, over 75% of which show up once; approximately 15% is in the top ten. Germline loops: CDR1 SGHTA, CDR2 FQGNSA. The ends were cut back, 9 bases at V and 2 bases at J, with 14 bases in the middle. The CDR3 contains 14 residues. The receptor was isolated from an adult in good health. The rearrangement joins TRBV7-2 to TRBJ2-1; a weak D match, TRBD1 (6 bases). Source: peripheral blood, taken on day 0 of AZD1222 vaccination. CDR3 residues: CASKQGGPYNEQFF. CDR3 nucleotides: TGTGCCAGTAAACAGGGTGGGCCCTACAATGAGCAGTTCTTC. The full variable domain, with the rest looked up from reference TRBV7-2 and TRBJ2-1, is GAGVSQSPSNKVTEKGKDVELRCDPISGHTALYWYRQSLGQGLEFLIYFQGNSAPDKSGLPSDRFSAERTGGSVSTLTIQRTQQEDSAVYLCASKQGGPYNEQFFGPGTRLTVL.